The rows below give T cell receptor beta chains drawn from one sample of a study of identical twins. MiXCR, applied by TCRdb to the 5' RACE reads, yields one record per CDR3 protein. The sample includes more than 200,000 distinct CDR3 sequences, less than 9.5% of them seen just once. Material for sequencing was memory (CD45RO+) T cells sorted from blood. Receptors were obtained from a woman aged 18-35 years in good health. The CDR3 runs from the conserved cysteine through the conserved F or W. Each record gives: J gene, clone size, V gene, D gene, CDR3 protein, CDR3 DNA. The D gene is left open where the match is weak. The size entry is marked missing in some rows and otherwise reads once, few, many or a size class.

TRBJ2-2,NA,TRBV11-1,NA,CASSLSRHTGELFF,TGTGCCAGCAGCCTTTCAAGACACACCGGGGAGCTGTTTTTT
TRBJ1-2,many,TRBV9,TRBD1,CASSDYRGREFGYTF,TGTGCCAGCAGCGACTACAGGGGGCGAGAGTTTGGCTACACCTTC
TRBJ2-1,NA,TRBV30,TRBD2,CAWSGAGGAYNEQFF,TGTGCCTGGAGTGGAGCGGGAGGCGCCTACAATGAGCAGTTCTTC
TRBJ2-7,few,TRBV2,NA,CASSARPSGNEQYF,TGTGCCAGCAGTGCGCGCCCCTCCGGGAACGAGCAGTACTTC
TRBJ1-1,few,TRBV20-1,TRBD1,CSARSRDRWDKAFF,TGCAGTGCTAGGTCTCGGGACAGGTGGGATAAGGCTTTCTTT
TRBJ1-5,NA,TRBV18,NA,CASSLPGSNQPQHF,TGTGCCAGCTCACTACCAGGTAGCAATCAGCCCCAGCATTTT
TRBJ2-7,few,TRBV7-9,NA,CASSLGRGSYEQYF,TGTGCCAGCAGCTTAGGCCGGGGCTCCTACGAGCAGTACTTC
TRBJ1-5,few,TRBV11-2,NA,CASSLATHQPQHF,TGTGCCAGCAGCTTAGCCACTCATCAGCCCCAGCATTTT
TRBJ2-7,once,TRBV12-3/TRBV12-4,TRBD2,CASSLRLAGYEQYF,TGTGCCAGCAGTTTGAGGCTAGCGGGGTACGAGCAGTACTTC
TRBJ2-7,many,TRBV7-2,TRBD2,CASSLAAGVSYEQYF,TGTGCCAGCAGCTTAGCAGCGGGAGTAAGCTACGAGCAGTACTTC
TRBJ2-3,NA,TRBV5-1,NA,CASSLVAGIIDTQYF,TGCGCCAGCAGCTTAGTTGCCGGTATTATAGATACGCAGTATTTT
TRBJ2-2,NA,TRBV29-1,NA,CSVAQTNTGELFF,TGCAGCGTTGCCCAGACGAACACCGGGGAGCTGTTTTTT
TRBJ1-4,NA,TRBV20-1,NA,CSASDTAASEKLFF,TGCAGTGCTAGTGATACAGCGGCTAGTGAAAAACTGTTTTTT
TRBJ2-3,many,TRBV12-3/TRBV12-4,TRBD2,CASSLRGVDTQYF,TGTGCCAGCAGTTTGCGGGGGGTAGATACGCAGTATTTT
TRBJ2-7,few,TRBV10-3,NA,CAISDVGGFAHEQYF,TGTGCCATCAGTGACGTTGGGGGTTTTGCCCACGAGCAGTACTTC
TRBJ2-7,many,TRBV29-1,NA,CSVQVSGGAGEQYF,TGCAGCGTTCAAGTATCCGGGGGCGCGGGCGAGCAGTACTTC
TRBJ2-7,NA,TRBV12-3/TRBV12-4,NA,CASSFGTITEQYF,TGTGCCAGCAGTTTTGGGACCATCACTGAGCAGTACTTC
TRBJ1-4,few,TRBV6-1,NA,CASRSERNNEKLFF,TGTGCCAGCAGGTCGGAGAGAAATAATGAAAAACTGTTTTTT
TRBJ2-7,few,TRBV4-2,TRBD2,CASSLSLAGTYEQYF,TGTGCCAGCAGCCTTTCCCTAGCGGGGACATACGAGCAGTACTTC
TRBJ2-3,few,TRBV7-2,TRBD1,CASSRLGTGFTDTQYF,TGTGCCAGCAGCCGGTTGGGGACAGGCTTCACAGATACGCAGTATTTT
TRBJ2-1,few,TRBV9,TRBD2,CASSTSPYNEQFF,TGTGCCAGTTCGACTAGCCCATACAATGAGCAGTTCTTC
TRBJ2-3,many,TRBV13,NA,CASSLVGADTQYF,TGTGCCAGCAGCTTAGTCGGGGCCGATACGCAGTATTTT
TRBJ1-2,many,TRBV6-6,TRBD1,CASSQGAGYGYTF,TGTGCCAGCAGCCAGGGGGCAGGGTATGGCTACACCTTC